This TCR beta chain originates from a study of blood T cells in healthy people across ages. V was pared by 5 bases and J by 5 bases, with 15 bases between. CDR3 length: 14 amino acids. Germline CDR1 and CDR2: SGHVS and FNYEAQ. Primed by a sample-barcoded 5' primer and a J-beta primer mix, a second PCR proceeded for 7 to 11 cycles. Individual samples furnished no less than 2.5 million CDR3-containing paired-end reads apiece. TCRdb ran MiXCR on the 5' RACE reads and lists one entry per CDR3 protein. The sample contains hundreds of thousands of distinct CDR3 sequences, roughly 60% of which appear only once. With regard to this clonotype: Its specificity is not known.

Study-level results: Researchers said unsorted PBMCs prevented a conclusive naive versus antigen-experienced comparison.

The chain joins TRBV7-6 to TRBJ1-1; D ambiguous. The sequencing sample was made of blood. The sequence came from a man aged 25 to 40 in good health. CDR3 region: CASSPGSRGTEAFF. As DNA, the CDR3 is TGTGCCAGCAGCCCGGGTTCTCGAGGAACTGAAGCTTTCTTT.